This T cell receptor beta chain was retrieved from a study of T cell responses to AZD1222 COVID-19 vaccine. On the study more broadly: Pooled in the analysis were second doses at about 4 or about 12 weeks. Study results and caveats: Of the AZD1222 recipients, only five to seven were seropositive at baseline. Sampled repertoires all dated from after the peak T cell response. In the spike-specific TCR repertoire, nearly half reportedly target unmutated variant regions.

A remark on this clone: The antigen is unknown.

Unmatched junction bases numbered 6, after V lost 4 bases and J lost 0 bases. Germline assignment: CDR1 SEHNR and CDR2 FQNEAQ (reference sequence). The CDR3 consists of 15 residues. Here immunoSEQ multiplex PCR was the method, and the copy in TCRdb shows in-frame clones only, minus some. The data contain about 170,000 clones, 85% to 90% of them singletons. The sequences come from peripheral blood, collected on day 0 of AZD1222 vaccination. The sequence derives from an adult in good health. The chain links TRBV7-9 to TRBJ2-7; 7 bases align to TRBD1. The CDR3 coding sequence is TGTGCCAGCAGCTACGGGACAGAAAACTCCTACGAGCAGTACTTC. It codes for CASSYGTENSYEQYF. The whole variable domain, filled in from reference TRBV7-9 and TRBJ2-7, reads DTGVSQNPRHKITKRGQNVTFRCDPISEHNRLYWYRQTLGQGPEFLTYFQNEAQLEKSRLLSDRFSAERPKGSFSTLEIQRTEQGDSAMYLCASSYGTENSYEQYFGPGTRLTVT.